This TCR beta chain was retrieved from a study of blood T cell repertoires in COVID-19 (dated by TCRdb to 2020 to 2021). In the study overall: Samples from collaborators originated in the United States, Italy and Spain and spanned both the acute and convalescent phases of COVID-19. The sample metadata nearly always contained a de-identified subject ID, COVID-19 status, age in years and sex. The samples were drawn from two sources: the first 160 participants of the ongoing ImmuneRACE study, and 1,200 or so subjects contributed by 6 global collaborators. The repertoires were released in a freely available public database meant as a resource for research on the immune response to SARS-CoV-2. The prospective study material was composed of cDNA or gDNA derived from T cells, B-cell-depleted T cells, or PBMCs. The dataset comprised deeply sampled blood TCRbeta repertoires from subjects exposed to, actively infected with, or recovered from COVID-19. HLA class I and class II types, where available, came from metadata supplied by the sample provider rather than from assay-based typing. Beyond this particular receptor, the publication reports: The amount of clinical and demographic metadata varied by source and participant and was provided uncurated.

The collaborating institutions used their own protocols to collect whole blood in K2EDTA tubes. For TCRbeta analysis, collaborator samples were shipped as frozen whole blood, as isolated PBMCs, or as DNA extracted from either sample type. TCRbeta CDR3 regions were amplified from genomic DNA by means of the immunoSEQ Assay, a bias-controlled multiplex PCR. Per the original workflow: The number of nucleated cells in each sample was estimated by amplification of reference gene primers within the assay. To quantify the absolute abundance of each unique TCRbeta CDR3 rearrangement, sequence reads were collapsed and filtered. For each sample, productive Simpson clonality was calculated as the square root of Simpson's diversity index over productive rearrangements. As stored in TCRdb, this immuneACCESS dataset retains in-frame rearrangements with V and J assigned. A fraction of the clones does not appear; measured against another copy, unresolved V genes explain less than half of the discrepancy, and the remainder lacks a known reason. That table gives V, J and clone size, and the DNA gave D and trimming. The sample table holds about 260,000 clones, of which 80% to 90% were seen once. The top ten clonotypes cover roughly 1.8% of the sample.

Of note for this clone: The antigen this receptor binds is unknown. Base quality data are lacking; no much larger clone is found one base away.

The sample consisted of peripheral blood. The sequence came from a young man with active or convalescent COVID-19.

The CDR3 corresponds to CASSVGESPGFEQYF. The sequence in DNA is TGTGCCAGCAGCGTAGGAGAAAGCCCGGGGTTCGAGCAGTACTTC. The chain was built from TRBV9 and TRBJ2-7; the D gene is perhaps TRBD2, on 5 matching bases. The V and J ends are trimmed by 0 bases and 6 bases, leaving 16 bases between them. The germline V gene supplies CDR1 SGDLS and CDR2 YYNGEE. The CDR3, from cysteine to phenylalanine, totals 15 residues. The entry retains the CDR3 DNA only, 45 bases that are in frame from base 1.